The next 4 T cell receptor beta chains were all read from a single sample in a study of cytomegalovirus exposure and HLA in healthy donors. The PCR used 60 Vbeta and 13 Jbeta primers. Profiling relied on immunoSEQ multiplex PCR, and the TCRdb table lists in-frame clones only, not all of them. This table holds over 65,000 clones. The specimen sequenced was PBMCs. The receptors stem from a woman aged 25 to 39 in good health and CMV-seronegative.

V is TRBV5-4 and J is TRBJ2-7, with D maybe TRBD1 (5 bases). CDR1 is SGHNT, CDR2 YYREEE, per germline (reference sequence). The CDR3 has 15 residues. Trimming took off 0 bases at V and 7 bases at J, with 17 bases between the two ends. The CDR3 DNA is TGTGCCAGCAGCTTGGAGGGCCAGGGTGGCGGAGAGCAGTACTTC. Amino acids: CASSLEGQGGGEQYF. The full variable domain, its missing parts supplied by reference TRBV5-4 and TRBJ2-7, is ETGVTQSPTHLIKTRGQQVTLRCSSQSGHNTVSWYQQALGQGPQFIFQYYREEENGRGNFPPRFSGLQFPNYSSELNVNALELDDSALYLCASSLEGQGGGEQYFGPGTRLTVT.

The V call is TRBV6-5, the J call TRBJ2-2; 11 nucleotides align to TRBD2. The CDR3 is made up of 15 amino acids. The germline CDR1 and CDR2 sequences are MNHEY and SVGAGI. With 5 bases clipped from V and 3 bases from J, the junction kept 2 bases outside the gene matches. CDR3 residues: CASSKGLADTGELFF. The DNA for the CDR3 is TGTGCCAGCAGTAAGGGACTAGCGGACACCGGGGAGCTGTTTTTT.

The chain recombines TRBV15 with TRBJ2-7, with D perhaps matching TRBD2 (6 bases). The V gene's germline CDR1 is LNHNV and CDR2 YYDKDF (reference sequence). Trimming took 3 bases from V and 0 from J, leaving 9 bases between them. This CDR3 is 14 amino acids long. The CDR3 protein is CATSRGGNSYEQYF. The CDR3, as DNA: TGTGCCACCAGCAGGGGCGGGAACTCCTACGAGCAGTACTTC.

The V gene is TRBV12-5, the J gene TRBJ2-2; 16 nucleotides match TRBD2. Germline V lookup: CDR1 LGHNT, CDR2 FRNRAP. The V segment lost 5 bases and the J segment 3 bases; nucleotides outside the gene matches: 12. The CDR3 has 20 residues. The chain's CDR3 is CASGLSPGLAGGHHTGELFF. Here the CDR3 DNA reads TGTGCTAGTGGTCTGAGCCCGGGACTAGCGGGGGGGCACCACACCGGGGAGCTGTTTTTT.